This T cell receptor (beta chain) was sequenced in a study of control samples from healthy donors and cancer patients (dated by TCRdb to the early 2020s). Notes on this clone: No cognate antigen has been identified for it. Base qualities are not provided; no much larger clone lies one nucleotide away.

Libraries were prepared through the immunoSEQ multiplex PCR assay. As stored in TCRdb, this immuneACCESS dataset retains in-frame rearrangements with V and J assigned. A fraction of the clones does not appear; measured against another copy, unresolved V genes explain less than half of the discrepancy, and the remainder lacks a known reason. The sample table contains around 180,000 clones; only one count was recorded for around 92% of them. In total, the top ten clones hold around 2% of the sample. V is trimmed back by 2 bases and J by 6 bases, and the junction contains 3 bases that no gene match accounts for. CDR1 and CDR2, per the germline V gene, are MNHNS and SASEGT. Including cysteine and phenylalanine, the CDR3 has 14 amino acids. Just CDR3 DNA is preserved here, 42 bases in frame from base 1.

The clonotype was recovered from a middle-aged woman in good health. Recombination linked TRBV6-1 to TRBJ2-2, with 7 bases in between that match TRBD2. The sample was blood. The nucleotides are TGTGCCAGCAGTGAACAGGGAGGGGCCGGGGAGCTGTTTTTT. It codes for CASSEQGGAGELFF.